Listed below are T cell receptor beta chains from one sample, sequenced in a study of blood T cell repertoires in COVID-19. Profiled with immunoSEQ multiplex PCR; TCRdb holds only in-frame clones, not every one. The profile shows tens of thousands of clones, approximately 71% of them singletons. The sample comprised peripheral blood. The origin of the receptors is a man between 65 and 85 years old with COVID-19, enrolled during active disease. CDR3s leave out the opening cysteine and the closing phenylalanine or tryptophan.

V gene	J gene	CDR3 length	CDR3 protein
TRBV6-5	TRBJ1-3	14	ASSYSQGGPGNTIY
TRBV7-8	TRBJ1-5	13	ASGLQGVGNQPQH
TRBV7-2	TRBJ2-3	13	ASSRTSGIVDTQY
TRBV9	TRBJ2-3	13	ASSAGLSSTDTQY
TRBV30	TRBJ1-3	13	AWSEQGSSGNTIY
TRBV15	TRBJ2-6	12	ATSVHSGANVLT
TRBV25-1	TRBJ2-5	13	ASSEQAGPQETQY
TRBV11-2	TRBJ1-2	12	ASSPRQGLDGYT
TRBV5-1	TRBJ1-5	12	ASSWGQGNQPQH
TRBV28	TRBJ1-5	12	ASSLGQGNQPQH
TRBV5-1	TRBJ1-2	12	ASSPGTTNYGYT
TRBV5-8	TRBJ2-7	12	ASSPPGLGYEQY
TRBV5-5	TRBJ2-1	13	ASSSKREFSNEQF
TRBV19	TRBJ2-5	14	ASSIDASGYQETQY
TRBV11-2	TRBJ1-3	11	ASSLDTGNTIY
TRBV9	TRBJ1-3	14	ASSPNRALSGNTIY
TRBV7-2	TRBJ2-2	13	ASSSRQGRSGELF
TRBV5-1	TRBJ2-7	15	ASSPNLMGRKAYEQY
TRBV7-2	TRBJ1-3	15	ASSSPRTLRSGNTIY